This paragraph reports one T cell receptor beta chain. This specimen belongs to a study of blood T cell repertoires in COVID-19. As for the study in general: The study drew acute and convalescent COVID-19 samples from the United States, Italy and Spain. From T cells, B-cell-depleted T cells, or PBMCs came the material, which was cDNA or gDNA.

The authors' processing: Estimation of nucleated cell counts was performed using reference gene primer amplification. This table comes from immunoSEQ multiplex PCR, and its TCRdb copy is limited to in-frame clones, with some not included. V and J calls and clone size are given by that table; D and trimming were obtained from the DNA. The sample yields 95,000 to 150,000 clones, less than 75% seen once. This CDR3 is built from 18 residues. Losses at the gene ends were 4 bases for V and 4 bases for J; bases not matched to a gene: 8. The germline V gene has CDR1 MNHNS and CDR2 SASEGT. The clonotype was recovered from a human donor with acute or convalescent COVID-19. The donor label of this sample is uncertain. Specimen: peripheral blood. The chain combines TRBV6-1 with TRBJ2-2, with 14 bases matching TRBD2. CDR3 DNA: TGTGCCAGCAGTGGACTAGCGGGGGGGCCGAGCATCACCGGGGAGCTGTTTTTT. This translates into CASSGLAGGPSITGELFF.